Below are 32 T cell receptor beta chains sequenced from a single sample in a study of T cells in Graves' hyperthyroidism and ophthalmopathy. Amplified regions were TCR beta CDR3 sequences from RNA transcripts. TCR CDR3 regions were first amplified by RT-PCR with HTBI primers. MiXCR, applied by TCRdb to the multiplex PCR reads, yields one record per CDR3 protein. The sample lists over 250,000 distinct CDR3 sequences; 20% to 25% were seen once. Material for sequencing was blood. These receptors were taken from a man between 35 and 55 years old with Graves' hyperthyroidism that later progressed to Graves' ophthalmopathy.

At least ten counts were recorded for this clonotype. The chain employs TRBV30 and TRBJ1-3; 8 nucleotides align to TRBD1. CDR1 and CDR2 from the germline V gene are GTSNPN and SVGIG (reference sequence). The CDR3 totals 13 residues. CDR3 nucleotide sequence: TGTGCTTGGGACAGGCACTCTGGAAACACCATATATTTT. It translates to CAWDRHSGNTIYF. Variable domain in full (rest from reference TRBV30 and TRBJ1-3): SQTIHQWPATLVQPVGSPLSLECTVEGTSNPNLYWYRQAAGRGLQLLFYSVGIGQISSEVPQNLSASRPQDRQFILSSKKLLLSDSGFYLCAWDRHSGNTIYFGEGSWLTVV.

The table lists this clonotype with many counts. V gene TRBV15 combines with J gene TRBJ2-5; no reliable D call. With 5 bases removed from V and 7 bases from J, the gap between germline ends came to 14 bases. Germline V gives CDR1 LNHNV, CDR2 YYDKDF (reference sequence). CDR3 length: 13 amino acids. CDR3: CATSGILTATQYF. CDR3 nucleotide sequence: TGTGCCACCAGCGGAATATTAACAGCGACCCAGTACTTC.

This clonotype was found many times. This chain uses TRBV11-3 with TRBJ1-1; 7 bases fit TRBD1. This CDR3 comprises 15 residues. V lost 5 bases and J lost 0; bases outside the gene matches: 6. Per the germline V gene, CDR1 is SGHNT and CDR2 is YENEEA. The CDR3 DNA reads as TGTGCCAGCAGCAGAACAGGGGTTATGAACACTGAAGCTTTCTTT. Its translation is CASSRTGVMNTEAFF.

V is TRBV7-2 and J is TRBJ2-7; no reliable D call. The V and J ends lost 5 bases and 4 bases respectively, with 12 bases between them. From germline, CDR1 is SGHTA and CDR2 FQGNSA. The CDR3 spans 13 residues. The CDR3 protein is CASSPIGAYEQYF. CDR3 in DNA: TGTGCCAGCAGCCCTATAGGAGCGTACGAGCAGTACTTC.

This clonotype was recorded at least ten times. J is TRBJ1-2 and V is TRBV6-1; TRBD1 agrees at 8 bases. CDR3 length equals 14 residues. Germline lookup yields CDR1 MNHNS and CDR2 SASEGT. Trimming at V came to 2 bases and at J to 8 bases, leaving 7 bases not matched to a gene. CDR3: CASSERRTGKGYTF. Written as DNA, the CDR3 is TGTGCCAGCAGTGAACGAAGGACAGGGAAAGGCTACACCTTC.

This clonotype was detected many times. Sequence at one end of the junction differs from germline and may be a read error. The chain couples TRBV12-3 or TRBV12-4 to TRBJ1-1; a possible D gene is TRBD1 (5 bases). There are 13 residues in the CDR3. CDR3 loop: CASRSQGVTETFF. For the CDR3, the DNA is TGTGCCAGCAGATCCCAAGGGGTCACTGAAACTTTCTTT.

The chain recombines TRBV6-2 or TRBV6-3 with TRBJ1-5; weak D call: TRBD1 (6 bases). The CDR3 contains 14 residues. CDR1 and CDR2 from the germline V gene are MNHEY and SVGEGT. V was trimmed by 6 bases and J by 2 bases, leaving 11 bases between them. The DNA of the CDR3 is TGTGCCAGCAGGAGGACAGTGCGCAATCAGCCCCAGCATTTT. Its translation is CASRRTVRNQPQHF.

About this clonotype itself: At one end the junction does not follow the germline gene, possibly because of a read error. This chain joins TRBV6-5 and TRBJ1-1; D uncertain. The CDR3 is made up of 12 amino acids. The germline gives CDR1 MNHEY, CDR2 SVGAGI. The CDR3 reads CASSYLNTDAFF. In DNA, the CDR3 is TGTGCCAGCAGTTACCTGAACACTGACGCTTTCTTT.

The chain combines TRBV5-4 with TRBJ2-7, with D perhaps matching TRBD1 (5 bases). The CDR3 is 20 amino acids. Trimming left V 2 bases short and J 2 bases short, with 29 bases between. In germline, CDR1 is SGHNT, CDR2 YYREEE (reference sequence). This CDR3 reads CASSLATAPRFRTFTYEQYF. CDR3 DNA sequence: TGTGCCAGCAGCTTAGCCACAGCTCCTCGCTTCAGGACATTTACCTACGAGCAGTACTTC. The entire variable domain, with the rest obtained from reference TRBV5-4 and TRBJ2-7, is as follows: ETGVTQSPTHLIKTRGQQVTLRCSSQSGHNTVSWYQQALGQGPQFIFQYYREEENGRGNFPPRFSGLQFPNYSSELNVNALELDDSALYLCASSLATAPRFRTFTYEQYFGPGTRLTVT.

The table lists this clonotype with many counts. J is TRBJ2-2 and V is TRBV28, with a tentative D call TRBD2 (6 bases). V lost 1 base, J lost 4 bases, and 10 bases lay in between. The CDR3 spans 15 residues. The germline CDR1 and CDR2 sequences are MDHEN and SYDVKM. CDR3 sequence reads: CASSLSAGLTGELFF. CDR3 sequence (DNA): TGTGCCAGCAGTTTATCTGCGGGACTCACCGGGGAGCTGTTTTTT.

The chain couples TRBV6-1 to TRBJ1-2; 8 nucleotides line up with TRBD1. Germline loops: CDR1 MNHNS, CDR2 SASEGT. The CDR3 length is 15 residues. The V gene end was trimmed by 6 bases and the J gene end by 7 bases; junction bases not matched to a gene: 13. The CDR3 is CASSSAAGGLGGYTF. In DNA, the CDR3 is TGTGCCAGCAGCTCCGCCGCAGGGGGCTTGGGTGGCTACACCTTC.

At least ten counts were recorded for this clonotype. The V and J genes are TRBV20-1 and TRBJ2-5; 7 nucleotides line up with TRBD2. Germline loops: CDR1 DFQATT, CDR2 SNEGSKA (reference sequence). This CDR3 is built from 15 residues. Trimming removed 1 base from V and 1 base from J; junction bases left unmatched: 6. The CDR3 protein is CSARGYASGQETQYF. As DNA, the CDR3 is TGCAGTGCTAGAGGGTATGCTAGCGGCCAAGAGACCCAGTACTTC.

This clonotype occurred many times. The chain is built from TRBV6-2 or TRBV6-3 and TRBJ2-2; 8 positions agree with TRBD2. J gave up 7 bases and V 0 bases, and 10 bases lay outside the gene matches. Germline lookup yields CDR1 MNHEY and CDR2 SVGEGT. The CDR3 has 17 amino acids. The CDR3 nucleotides are TGTGCCAGCAGTTACTCGGTGGCGGGAGGTGTGGTCGGGGAGCTGTTTTTT. Translating gives CASSYSVAGGVVGELFF.

V gene TRBV28 combines with J gene TRBJ1-3; TRBD1 might be the D (6 bases). Germline CDR1 and CDR2: MDHEN and SYDVKM. The CDR3 covers 15 residues. Trimming took 2 bases from V and 4 from J, leaving 12 bases between them. The CDR3 spells CASSLAGARGNTIYF. The CDR3 DNA follows: TGTGCCAGCAGTTTAGCGGGGGCGAGAGGAAACACCATATATTTT.

This clonotype came up a few times. V gene TRBV29-1 combines with J gene TRBJ2-2, with D possibly being TRBD2 (5 bases). CDR1 is SQVTM, CDR2 ANQGSEA, per germline. V was pared by 2 bases and J by 6 bases, with 16 bases between. The CDR3 has 15 residues. In DNA, the CDR3 is TGCAGCGTTGAAAGTCGGGCCGGAGGCGCCGGGGAGCTGTTTTTT. Amino acid sequence: CSVESRAGGAGELFF.

This clonotype was recorded at least ten times. V gene TRBV28 combines with J gene TRBJ1-2; tentatively, D is TRBD1 (6 bases). V was cut by 5 bases and J by 8 bases, with 18 bases left in between. Germline-derived CDR1 and CDR2 are MDHEN and SYDVKM. CDR3 length: 14 residues. The CDR3 spells CASSTPGGAEGYTF. The CDR3 region has the DNA TGTGCCAGCAGTACTCCGGGGGGCGCAGAGGGCTACACCTTC.

This clonotype was counted many times. This sequence joins TRBV3-1 and TRBJ2-5; D is possibly TRBD2 (6 bases). CDR3 length: 13 residues. V was trimmed by 1 base and J by 5 bases, leaving 8 bases between them. Germline V gene sequence: CDR1 LGHDT, CDR2 YNNKEL (reference sequence). The CDR3 bases are TGTGCCAGCAGCCAAGCGCTAGCGGAGACCCAGTACTTC. It translates to CASSQALAETQYF.

V usage is TRBV10-2 and J usage is TRBJ2-7, with unresolved D. Germline CDR1 is WSHSY and CDR2 is SAAADI. CDR3 length: 13 amino acids. V gave up 2 bases and J gave up 3 bases, with 8 bases separating them. The CDR3 reads CASSEPLGYEQYF. CDR3 nucleotides: TGCGCCAGCAGTGAGCCTCTAGGCTACGAGCAGTACTTC.

This chain uses TRBV18 with TRBJ2-5; D uncertain. V dropped 3 bases and J dropped 5 bases, with 16 bases sitting between them. CDR1 and CDR2 (germline): KGHSH, LQKENI. The CDR3 contains 15 residues. In DNA form, the CDR3 reads TGTGCCAGCTCACCCCAGGAGCCGGCTCGGGAGACCCAGTACTTC. Its translation: CASSPQEPARETQYF.

This clonotype showed up many times. The chain carries TRBV14 and TRBJ1-1; TRBD1 matches 7 bases. In germline, CDR1 is SGHDN, CDR2 FVKESK. J was trimmed by 1 base and V by 5 bases; bases with no gene match: 4. CDR3 length: 14 residues. CDR3 sequence: CASSYDRANTEAFF. The CDR3 nucleotides are TGTGCCAGCAGCTATGACAGGGCGAACACTGAAGCTTTCTTT.

This clonotype was observed at least ten times. The chain links TRBV7-2 to TRBJ2-1, with D perhaps TRBD2 (6 bases). V was pared by 6 bases and J by 3 bases, with 15 bases between. The CDR3 length is 15 residues. The germline V gene has CDR1 SGHTA and CDR2 FQGNSA. CDR3 nucleotide sequence: TGTGCCAGCAGGAGCGGGCCAGGCGTCTACAATGAGCAGTTCTTC. As protein: CASRSGPGVYNEQFF.

V usage is TRBV10-3 and J usage is TRBJ1-1; tentative D call: TRBD1 (5 bases). In germline, CDR1 is ENHRY, CDR2 SYGVKD. CDR3 size: 14 residues. The ends were cut back, 3 bases at V and 5 bases at J, with 13 bases in the middle. CDR3 in amino acids: CAISDPRERTEAFF. In DNA, the CDR3 is TGTGCCATCAGTGACCCCAGGGAGAGGACTGAAGCTTTCTTT.

The rearrangement links TRBV6-5 to TRBJ2-3; TRBD2 agrees at 7 bases. Germline-derived CDR1 and CDR2 are MNHEY and SVGAGI. This CDR3 contains 16 residues. The junction had 6 bases not matched to a gene; V was cut back by 0 bases and J by 3 bases. In DNA form, the CDR3 reads TGTGCCAGCAGTTACTCGGGGGGAGGGGTGACAGATACGCAGTATTTT. Amino acid sequence: CASSYSGGGVTDTQYF.

With respect to this clonotype: The junction shows a germline mismatch at one end, possibly a read error. This chain uses TRBV20-1 with TRBJ2-7; 8 bases agree with TRBD1. The germline CDR1 and CDR2 sequences are DFQATT and SNEGSKA (reference sequence). The CDR3 contains 13 residues. The CDR3 region is CSATRTGSSEQYF. In nucleotides, the CDR3 is TGCAGCGCTACAAGGACAGGGTCGAGCGAGCAGTACTTC.

This clonotype was seen once. The chain carries TRBV28 and TRBJ2-7, with 9 bases matching TRBD1. The CDR3 length is 14 residues. The V segment lost 6 bases and the J segment 5 bases; nucleotides outside the gene matches: 8. CDR1 MDHEN and CDR2 SYDVKM come from the germline V gene. The DNA of the CDR3 is TGTGCCAGCAGCCGAGGACAGGGGCCGGACGAGCAGTACTTC. Translation: CASSRGQGPDEQYF.

This clonotype was counted at least ten times. This chain joins TRBV15 and TRBJ1-3, with D unclear. V was clipped by 0 bases and J by 1 base, with 10 bases between them. The CDR3 is 16 residues long. Germline CDR1 LNHNV, CDR2 YYDKDF (reference sequence). The CDR3 protein is CATSRDGGFSGNTIYF. In nucleotides, the CDR3 is TGTGCCACCAGCAGAGATGGAGGGTTTTCTGGAAACACCATATATTTT.

This clonotype was detected ten times or more. The genes are TRBV7-8 and TRBJ1-2; D is ambiguous. Trimming removed 1 base at V and 8 bases at J, with 17 bases between. Germline V gives CDR1 SGHVS, CDR2 FQNEAQ. This CDR3 has 15 residues. Here the CDR3 DNA reads TGTGCCAGCAGCTTAGTACCTCTAGGTGCATTCGGCTACACCTTC. Translating gives CASSLVPLGAFGYTF. The full variable domain, completed using reference TRBV7-8 and TRBJ1-2, is GAGVSQSPRYKVAKRGQDVALRCDPISGHVSLFWYQQALGQGPEFLTYFQNEAQLDKSGLPSDRFFAERPEGSVSTLKIQRTQQEDSAVYLCASSLVPLGAFGYTFGSGTRLTVV.

The table lists this clonotype with a few counts. The V gene is TRBV29-1, the J gene TRBJ1-5; no clear D. V was pared by 4 bases and J by 6 bases, with 13 bases between. The CDR3 has 13 residues. The germline V gene encodes CDR1 SQVTM and CDR2 ANQGSEA. The CDR3 nucleotides are TGCAGCGTTGTCCAGCAGTCAGGTCAGCCCCAGCATTTT. Translating gives CSVVQQSGQPQHF.

The chain uses TRBV6-5 and TRBJ2-7, with a tentative D call TRBD1 (6 bases). Germline loops: CDR1 MNHEY, CDR2 SVGAGI. The CDR3 is made up of 11 amino acids. V was cut by 7 bases and J by 6 bases, with 10 bases left in between. The CDR3 reads CASTLGAEQYF. CDR3 coding DNA: TGTGCCAGCACTTTGGGGGCCGAGCAGTACTTC.

This clonotype was picked up many times. The V and J genes are TRBV5-1 and TRBJ1-1, with D unclear. Trimming cost V 4 bases and J 4 bases, with 14 bases left between them. Germline lookup yields CDR1 SGHRS and CDR2 YFSETQ. This CDR3 has 14 residues. CDR3 protein: CASSSQGSATEAFF. DNA for the CDR3: TGCGCCAGCAGCAGTCAAGGGTCGGCCACTGAAGCTTTCTTT.

This clonotype has a count of ten or more. The V gene is TRBV6-6, the J gene TRBJ1-2; 8 nucleotides agree with TRBD1. Germline CDR1 MNHNY, CDR2 SVGAGI (reference sequence). Germline trimming cut 1 base from V and 1 base from J; bases unmatched to any gene: 2. The CDR3 covers 15 residues. The DNA for the CDR3 is TGTGCCAGCAGTTACTACAGGGGGTTTAACTATGGCTACACCTTC. This translates into CASSYYRGFNYGYTF.

This clonotype has ten or more counts. This chain connects TRBV18 to TRBJ2-7, with D possibly matching TRBD2 (6 bases). The V gene's germline CDR1 is KGHSH and CDR2 LQKENI. Trimming stripped 3 bases from V and 2 bases from J, with 11 bases between. The CDR3 is made up of 14 amino acids. Here the CDR3 reads CASSPVSGAYEQYF. The CDR3 bases are TGTGCCAGCTCACCTGTTAGCGGAGCCTACGAGCAGTACTTC.